The sequence of this T cell receptor (beta chain) was determined in a study of response to subunit inactivated influenza vaccine. This clonotype was detected only a few times. Its antigen is as yet unknown. Germline assignment: CDR1 SGDLS and CDR2 YYNGEE. Losses at the gene ends were 4 bases for V and 2 bases for J; bases not matched to a gene: 9. CDR3 size: 15 residues. Study-level results: Authors proposed each seasonal influenza vaccination draws in few new T cells.

TCRdb re-analysed the RT-PCR reads in MiXCR, keeping a single row per CDR3 protein. Among some 850,000 distinct CDR3 sequences listed, about a fifth were seen once. Source: PBMCs from blood, taken roughly 5 days after vaccination. This chain links TRBV9 with TRBJ2-7, with TRBD2 identical over 7 bases. This clonotype was sampled from a man aged 50 to 59 who received an inactivated influenza vaccine. In DNA, the CDR3 is TGTGCCAGCAGCCCCAAGGGAGCGGGGACCTACGAGCAGTACTTC. Translated: CASSPKGAGTYEQYF.